This entry is about one TCR beta chain. What this receptor recognizes is not known. No base qualities exist here, and no much larger clone lies one base off it. For CDR1 and CDR2, the germline V gene lists MNHNS and SASEGT. The CDR3 runs 16 residues from the cysteine to the phenylalanine. CDR3 DNA only is kept here, 48 bases in frame from base 1. V loses 5 bases at its end and J loses 6 bases; junction bases beyond the gene matches: 11. The data originate from a study of CD8 T cells in Susac syndrome (dated by TCRdb to the late 2010s). For the study in its entirety: Whether CD8+ T cell activation and differentiation in Susac syndrome was antigen driven was tested using repertoire sequencing. Here is what the overall study found, with its caveats: The study acknowledged that relatively few individuals were included in the TCR sequencing and HLA analysis.

RNA was extracted using the RNeasy kit, and about 0.5 to 1 ug of the RNA was reverse transcribed with random hexamers. TCR beta CDR3 regions were amplified with the immunoSEQ multiplex PCR assay covering 54 Vbeta and 13 Jbeta segments. PCR amplification bias was corrected by using a synthetic template baseline for primer optimization and computational correction. The published analysis was carried out like this. Reads were annotated to V, D and J genes according to IMGT and were analyzed with immunoSEQ Analyzer, with only productive sequences retained. Clonality was computed as one minus Shannon entropy normalized by log2 of the number of productive unique sequences. For each patient and control, public and private clones were evaluated among the 100 most prevalent clones. A clone was defined as Susac-specific if it was absent from the healthy and MS cohorts, from roughly 980 published viral clones and from other ImmuneACCESS disease sequences. TCRdb itself trimmed the public reads at Q25 with fastp, ran MiXCR and retained productive beta chains. Here each entry gathers all rows of one CDR3 protein and keeps the most common genes and DNA. TCRdb, not the original authors, processed these V and J calls. The sample table lists 150,000 to 200,000 distinct CDR3 sequences, about 93% of them with a count of one. The ten biggest clones cover approximately 0.14% of the sample.

High-throughput TCR beta sequencing profiled peripheral blood CD8+ and CD4+ T cells from healthy donors, Susac syndrome patients and multiple sclerosis patients. Healthy donors were included as age- and sex-matched controls. Bulk CD8+ and CD4+ T cells were purified by magnetic negative isolation, whereas CD8+ TEMRA cells were enriched by FACS. Blood was collected in EDTA tubes and processed within 24 hours, with PBMCs isolated through density gradient centrifugation. PBMCs intended for TCR sequencing were cryopreserved in liquid nitrogen and were subsequently thawed in a 37 degrees C water bath. The sorted or isolated CD4+, CD8+ and CD8+ TEMRA cells had a purity of 90% or higher.

The rearranged segments are TRBV6-1 and TRBJ1-5; 9 nucleotides in the junction match TRBD1. The sample taken for sequencing was CD4+ T cells from PBMCs. This sequence originates from a human donor in good health. The CDR3 protein sequence reads: CASSLPGQGGSQPQHF. The sequenced DNA is TGTGCCAGCAGTCTCCCGGGACAGGGAGGGAGTCAGCCCCAGCATTTT.